The 20 T cell receptor beta chains below were found in one sample sequenced in a study of cytomegalovirus exposure and HLA in healthy donors. Vbeta (60) and Jbeta (13) primers were used in the PCR. Clones were read by immunoSEQ multiplex PCR, and TCRdb kept only the in-frame ones, dropping some. This sample has 150,000 to 160,000 clones, with around 82% found just once. Sequencing was done on a sample of PBMCs. Receptors were obtained from a woman aged 45-60 years in good health and CMV-seropositive.

This clone was recorded only once. This chain connects TRBV11-1 to TRBJ1-3; 8 bases are shared with TRBD1. The V gene's germline CDR1 is SGHAT and CDR2 FQDESV (reference sequence). The trim removed 5 bases at V and 2 bases at J, leaving 17 bases unmatched. This CDR3 has 19 residues. CDR3 amino acids: CASSVGTGAPRTTGNTIYF. CDR3 sequence (DNA): TGTGCCAGCAGCGTTGGGACAGGAGCCCCCCGGACCACTGGAAACACCATATATTTT.

This clone was observed once. The chain couples TRBV7-9 to TRBJ1-1; 7 nucleotides line up with TRBD1. Germline-derived CDR1 and CDR2 are SEHNR and FQNEAQ (reference sequence). The CDR3 loop spans 16 amino acids. Trimming took 2 bases from V and 4 from J; bases not matched to a gene: 10. In DNA form, the CDR3 reads TGTGCCAGCAGCTTACAAACAGGGGCTTTAGGCACTGAAGCTTTCTTT. This translates into CASSLQTGALGTEAFF.

The table lists this clone with a count of one. The chain couples TRBV2 to TRBJ1-1, with 9 bases lining up with TRBD1. V shed 2 bases and J 12 bases; nucleotides not matched to a gene: 4. Germline V gene sequence: CDR1 SNHLY, CDR2 FYNNEI. CDR3 size: 12 residues. The CDR3 spells CASSERTGVTFF. The CDR3 nucleotides are TGTGCCAGCAGTGAAAGGACAGGGGTGACTTTCTTT.

A single count supports this clone. Other DNA sequences in this sample translate to the same CDR3. The chain employs TRBV5-1 and TRBJ2-7, with 7 bases fitting TRBD1. Unmatched junction bases numbered 4, after V lost 0 bases and J lost 4 bases. The CDR3 sequence is 14 residues long. Germline V gene data show CDR1 as SGHRS and CDR2 as YFSETQ. The CDR3 loop is CASSLGQGLYEQYF. The DNA for the CDR3 is TGCGCCAGCAGCTTGGGACAGGGCCTATACGAGCAGTACTTC. The entire variable domain, with the rest obtained from reference TRBV5-1 and TRBJ2-7, is as follows: KAGVTQTPRYLIKTRGQQVTLSCSPISGHRSVSWYQQTPGQGLQFLFEYFSETQRNKGNFPGRFSGRQFSNSRSEMNVSTLELGDSALYLCASSLGQGLYEQYFGPGTRLTVT.

This clone was seen a few times. As DNA, the CDR3 is TGTGCCAGCAGCGTAAAGGAAGGAGGCTATGGCTACACCTTC. Amino acid sequence: CASSVKEGGYGYTF. The V gene is TRBV9, the J gene TRBJ1-2, with unresolved D. The CDR3 has 14 amino acids. CDR1 is SGDLS and CDR2 is YYNGEE in the germline V gene. V was pared by 1 base and J by 4 bases, with 11 bases between. Supplemented by reference TRBV9 and TRBJ1-2, the full variable domain reads DSGVTQTPKHLITATGQRVTLRCSPRSGDLSVYWYQQSLDQGLQFLIQYYNGEERAKGNILERFSAQQFPDLHSELNLSSLELGDSALYFCASSVKEGGYGYTFGSGTRLTVV.

The V gene is TRBV12-5, the J gene TRBJ2-4; the match to TRBD2 covers 9 bases. Per the germline V gene, CDR1 is LGHNT and CDR2 is FRNRAP. Trimming cost V 7 bases and J 7 bases; bases outside gene matches: 11. The CDR3 runs 15 residues. CDR3 DNA: TGTGCTAGTGCCCTCTTTGCGGGGGGGGGTAACATTCAGTACTTC. This encodes CASALFAGGGNIQYF.

The chain carries TRBV7-9 and TRBJ2-7; 8 bases align to TRBD2. The V gene's germline CDR1 is SEHNR and CDR2 FQNEAQ (reference sequence). The CDR3 loop spans 15 amino acids. The V segment lost 5 bases and the J segment 3 bases; nucleotides outside the gene matches: 9. The CDR3 sequence: CASSSSTAGDYEQYF. As DNA, the CDR3 is TGTGCCAGCAGCAGCTCGACAGCGGGGGACTACGAGCAGTACTTC.

This sequence joins TRBV10-3 and TRBJ2-7; 11 positions agree with TRBD1. Germline CDR1 reads ENHRY; CDR2 reads SYGVKD. The CDR3 consists of 14 residues. V dropped 6 bases and J dropped 6; count of bases not matched to a gene: 7. CDR3 in DNA: TGTGCCATCAGCACCGGGACAGGGGGACTCGAGCAGTACTTC. It specifies CAISTGTGGLEQYF.

The V gene is TRBV2, the J gene TRBJ2-5; 7 bases agree with TRBD2. The DNA end favors TRBJ2-7, so the J call may be wrong. The CDR3 covers 16 residues. Per the germline V gene, CDR1 is SNHLY and CDR2 is FYNNEI. The CDR3 sequence is CASRPRGGAGAYEQYF. The CDR3 DNA reads as TGTGCCAGCAGACCTCGGGGCGGGGCGGGGGCCTACGAGCAGTACTTC.

The chain is built from TRBV27 and TRBJ2-2; tentative D call: TRBD2 (6 bases). Germline V lookup: CDR1 MNHEY, CDR2 SMNVEV (reference sequence). V was trimmed by 0 bases and J by 6 bases, leaving 11 bases between them. There are 15 residues in the CDR3. CDR3 in amino acids: CASSLSGRGSGELFF. DNA of the CDR3: TGTGCCAGCAGTTTATCCGGCCGGGGGTCCGGGGAGCTGTTTTTT.

This chain links TRBV19 with TRBJ1-2; 8 bases line up with TRBD1. The V gene end was trimmed by 3 bases and the J gene end by 1 base; junction bases not matched to a gene: 4. The CDR3 totals 15 residues. Germline V gives CDR1 LNHDA, CDR2 SQIVND (reference sequence). The DNA for the CDR3 is TGTGCCAGTAGTATCCGGGACAGGAATAACTATGGCTACACCTTC. This gives the protein CASSIRDRNNYGYTF.

This chain connects TRBV9 to TRBJ2-1, with D possibly matching TRBD2 (5 bases). This CDR3 is built from 13 residues. Germline CDR1 is SGDLS and CDR2 is YYNGEE. V was clipped by 4 bases and J by 6 bases, with 11 bases between them. The CDR3 DNA reads as TGTGCCAGCAGCCCCCGGGATGTCAATGAGCAGTTCTTC. Protein product: CASSPRDVNEQFF.

V and J are TRBV2 and TRBJ1-2, with D hard to call. CDR1 and CDR2 from the germline V gene are SNHLY and FYNNEI. V was cut by 9 bases and J by 2 bases, with 16 bases left in between. The CDR3 runs to 14 residues. CDR3 bases: TGTGCCAGAGGAGAAGGATCTCCCAACTATGGCTACACCTTC. It yields the protein CARGEGSPNYGYTF.

For this clone: Germline and junction disagree at one end, which may indicate a read error. V and J are TRBV13 and TRBJ1-5; D may be TRBD1 (6 bases). Germline values: CDR1 PRHDT, CDR2 FYEKMQ (reference sequence). There are 12 residues in the CDR3. CDR3 protein: CASSIGRTEQHF. The CDR3 region has the DNA TGTGCCAGCAGCATAGGCCGGACAGAACAGCATTTT.

This clone was recorded only once. The V gene is TRBV14, the J gene TRBJ1-1, with D maybe TRBD1 (6 bases). CDR1 is SGHDN and CDR2 is FVKESK in the germline V gene. Trimming shortened V by 4 bases and J by 1 base, and 16 bases separated the two germline ends. The CDR3 runs to 16 residues. The CDR3 loop reads CASSPVWGGPNTEAFF. The CDR3, as DNA: TGTGCCAGCAGCCCGGTTTGGGGGGGGCCGAACACTGAAGCTTTCTTT.

In its sample, this clone was seen once. The V gene is TRBV11-2, the J gene TRBJ2-7, with 7 positions matching TRBD2. V lost 2 bases and J lost 2; bases outside the gene matches: 3. The CDR3 extends over 14 amino acids. Germline V CDR1 and CDR2: SGHAT, FQNNGV. CDR3 DNA: TGTGCCAGCAGCTTAAACGCGGGGGCCTACGAGCAGTACTTC. Translating gives CASSLNAGAYEQYF.

Comment on this clone: A junction end diverges from the germline sequence, so it may reflect a read error. The V call is TRBV7-9, the J call TRBJ2-7; TRBD1 matches 12 bases. CDR1 SEHNR and CDR2 FQNEAQ come from the germline V gene (reference sequence). The CDR3 loop spans 15 amino acids. The CDR3 DNA reads as TGTTCCAGCAGACCCGGGACAGGGGGCCTCTACGAGCAGTACTTC. It yields the protein CSSRPGTGGLYEQYF.

The sample holds one count of this clone. V is TRBV11-2 and J is TRBJ1-6; TRBD1 matches 8 bases. J lost 7 bases, V lost 4 bases, and 3 bases had no gene match. Germline CDR1 SGHAT, CDR2 FQNNGV. CDR3 length equals 14 residues. The chain's CDR3 is CASSSRQGNSPLHF. The CDR3 coding sequence is TGTGCCAGCAGCTCACGACAGGGGAATTCACCCCTCCACTTT.

This clone occurred a few times. The CDR3 sequence is CASSARDFSGELFF. CDR3 sequence (DNA): TGCGCCAGCAGCGCCCGGGATTTTAGCGGGGAGCTGTTTTTT. The rearrangement uses TRBV5-1 and TRBJ2-2; D is perhaps TRBD2 (5 bases). The ends were cut back, 4 bases at V and 7 bases at J, with 14 bases in the middle. Germline loops: CDR1 SGHRS, CDR2 YFSETQ. The CDR3 length is 14 residues.

The rearrangement links TRBV2 to TRBJ2-7; 9 bases agree with TRBD1. The CDR3 spans 15 residues. Trimming at V came to 6 bases and at J to 6 bases, leaving 12 bases not matched to a gene. Germline CDR1 SNHLY, CDR2 FYNNEI. This CDR3 reads CASSESGTGFSEQYF. The CDR3 nucleotides are TGTGCCAGCAGCGAATCCGGGACAGGGTTTTCCGAGCAGTACTTC.